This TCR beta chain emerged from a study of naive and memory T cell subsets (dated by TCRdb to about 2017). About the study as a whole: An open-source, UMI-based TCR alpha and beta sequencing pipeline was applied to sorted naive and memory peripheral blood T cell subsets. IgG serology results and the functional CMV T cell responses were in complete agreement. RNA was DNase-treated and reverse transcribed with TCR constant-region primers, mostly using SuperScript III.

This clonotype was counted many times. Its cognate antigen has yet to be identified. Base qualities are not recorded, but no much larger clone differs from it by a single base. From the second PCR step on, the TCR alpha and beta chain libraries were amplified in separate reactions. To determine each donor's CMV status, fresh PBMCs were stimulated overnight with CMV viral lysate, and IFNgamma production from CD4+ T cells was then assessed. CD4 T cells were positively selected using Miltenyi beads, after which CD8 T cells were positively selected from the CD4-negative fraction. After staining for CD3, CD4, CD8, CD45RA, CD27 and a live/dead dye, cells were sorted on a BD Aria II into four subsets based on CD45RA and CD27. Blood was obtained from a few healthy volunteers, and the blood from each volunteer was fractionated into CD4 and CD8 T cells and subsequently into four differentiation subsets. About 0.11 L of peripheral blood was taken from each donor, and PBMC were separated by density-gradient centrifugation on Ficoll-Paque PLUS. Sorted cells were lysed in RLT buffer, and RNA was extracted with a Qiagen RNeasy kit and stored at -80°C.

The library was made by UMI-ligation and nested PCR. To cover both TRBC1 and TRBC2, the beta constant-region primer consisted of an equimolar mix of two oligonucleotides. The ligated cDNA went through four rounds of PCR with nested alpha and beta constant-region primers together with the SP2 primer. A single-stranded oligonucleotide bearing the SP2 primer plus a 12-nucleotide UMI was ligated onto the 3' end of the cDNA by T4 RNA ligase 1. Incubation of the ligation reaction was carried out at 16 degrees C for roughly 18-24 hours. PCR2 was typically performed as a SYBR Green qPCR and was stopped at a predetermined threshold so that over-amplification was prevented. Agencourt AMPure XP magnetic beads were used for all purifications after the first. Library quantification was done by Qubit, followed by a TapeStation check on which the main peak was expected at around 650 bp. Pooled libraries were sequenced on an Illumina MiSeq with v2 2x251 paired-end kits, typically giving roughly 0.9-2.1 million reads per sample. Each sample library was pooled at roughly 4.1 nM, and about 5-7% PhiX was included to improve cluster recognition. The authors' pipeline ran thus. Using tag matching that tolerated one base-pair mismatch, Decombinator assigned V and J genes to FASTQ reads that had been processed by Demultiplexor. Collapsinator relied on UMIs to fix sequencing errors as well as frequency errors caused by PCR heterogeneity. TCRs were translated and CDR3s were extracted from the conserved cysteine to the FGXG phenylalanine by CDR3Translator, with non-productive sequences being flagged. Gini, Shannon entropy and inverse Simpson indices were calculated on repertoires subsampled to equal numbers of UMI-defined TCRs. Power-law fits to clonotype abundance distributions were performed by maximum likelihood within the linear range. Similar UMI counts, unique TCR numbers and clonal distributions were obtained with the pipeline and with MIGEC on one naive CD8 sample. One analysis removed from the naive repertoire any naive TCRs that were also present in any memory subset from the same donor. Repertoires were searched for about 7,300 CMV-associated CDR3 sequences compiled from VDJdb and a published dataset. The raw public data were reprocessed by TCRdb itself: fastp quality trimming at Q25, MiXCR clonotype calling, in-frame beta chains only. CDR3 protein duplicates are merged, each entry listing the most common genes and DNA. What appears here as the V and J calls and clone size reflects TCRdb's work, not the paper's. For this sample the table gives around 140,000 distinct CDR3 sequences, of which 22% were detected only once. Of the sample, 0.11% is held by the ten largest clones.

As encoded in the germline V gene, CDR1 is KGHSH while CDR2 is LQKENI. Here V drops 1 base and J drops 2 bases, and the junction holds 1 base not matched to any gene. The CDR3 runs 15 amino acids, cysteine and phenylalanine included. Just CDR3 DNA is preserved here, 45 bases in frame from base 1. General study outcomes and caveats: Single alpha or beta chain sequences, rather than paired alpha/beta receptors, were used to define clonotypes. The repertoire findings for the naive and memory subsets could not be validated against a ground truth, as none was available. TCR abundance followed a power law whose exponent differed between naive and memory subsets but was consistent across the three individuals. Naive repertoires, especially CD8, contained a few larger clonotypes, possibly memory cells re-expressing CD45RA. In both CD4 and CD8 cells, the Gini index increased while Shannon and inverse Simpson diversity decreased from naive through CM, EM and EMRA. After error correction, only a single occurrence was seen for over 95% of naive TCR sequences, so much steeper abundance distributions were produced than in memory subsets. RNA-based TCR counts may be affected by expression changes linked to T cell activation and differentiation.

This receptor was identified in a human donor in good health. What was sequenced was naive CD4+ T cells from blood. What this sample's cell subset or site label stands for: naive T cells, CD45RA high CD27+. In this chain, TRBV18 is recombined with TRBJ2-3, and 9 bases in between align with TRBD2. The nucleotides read TGTGCCAGCTCACCACTAGCGGGAGTCACAGATACGCAGTATTTT. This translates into CASSPLAGVTDTQYF.